This TCR beta chain was sequenced during a study of cytotoxic CD8 clonotypes in ibrutinib-treated CLL. CDR1 is LNHDA, CDR2 SQIVND, per germline (reference sequence). The CDR3 length is 18 residues. V lost 7 bases and J 4 bases, leaving 23 bases between the germline ends. This table comes from immunoSEQ multiplex PCR, and its TCRdb copy is limited to in-frame clones, with some not included. This table holds about 130,000 clones, about 85% found once. This clone was picked up one time. Its antigen remains unidentified. Findings of the study overall: Clonotypes that were public were uncommon, and they contracted or stayed stable on treatment. Researchers report that baseline clonality outpaced age-matched healthy donors and tracked circulating CD8+ T-cell counts. At ibrutinib response, clonality increased, and at progression it declined back toward baseline.

This TCR was recovered from a human donor with chronic lymphocytic leukemia. The sequences come from PBMCs, collected after 24 months of ibrutinib treatment. This sequence joins TRBV19 and TRBJ1-6, with a weak D call TRBD1 (5 bases). As DNA, the CDR3 is TGTGCCAGTACCCTGGGAGGGGTCGCGGATTCTTATAATTCACCCCTCCACTTT. Translating gives CASTLGGVADSYNSPLHF.